The present T cell receptor beta chain was sequenced within a study of CD8+ T cells in alopecia areata (dated by TCRdb to 2016 to 2019). Describing the broader study: The treated patients, all with moderate-to-severe alopecia areata, were enrolled in an open-label pilot trial of oral tofacitinib given at 5 to 10 mg twice daily. Tofacitinib was given for 6 to 18 months, followed by 6 months of follow-up off drug to assess delayed response and recurrence. High-throughput TCRbeta sequencing was used to examine T cell clonal expansion in alopecia areata in both the C3H/HeJ mouse model and human patients. Human TCRbeta sequencing covered scalp tissue and sorted CD4+ and CD8+ peripheral blood T cells from patchy and totalis/universalis alopecia areata patients and healthy controls. Biopsies were taken from tofacitinib-treated patients at baseline and again at 4 and 24 weeks into treatment, and several of those patients also had a later scalp biopsy. Scalp clonality was compared across normal scalp (n=4), patchy alopecia areata scalp (n=8), and alopecia totalis/universalis scalp (n=8). RNA came from the PAXgene miRNA kit for fixed scalp, the miRNeasy kit for PBMCs, and the RNeasy kit for mouse skin. TCRbeta CDR3 regions were amplified by immunoSEQ multiplex PCR with 35 Vbeta forward and 13 Jbeta reverse primers. Summary of the overall study and its limitations: Compared with normal scalp, lesional scalp had higher clonality and more expanded CD8+ clones, particularly in alopecia totalis/universalis, a pattern that suggests antigenic drive. Scalp TCR repertoire analysis is complicated because resident alphabeta T cells in normal human skin are also sequenced, whereas mouse skin is dominated by gammadelta T cells. Shared TCR sequences between patients were less evident than in mice, which may be partly attributable to HLA diversity in the patient population.

The method behind the library was the immunoSEQ multiplex PCR assay. To provide template for TCR sequencing, every sample had RNA extracted and reverse transcribed into cDNA. First-strand cDNA was synthesized using SuperScript III with a 2:1 mix of oligo-dT and random hexamers. A synthetic immune receptor repertoire was used to measure amplification bias, and any remaining bias was corrected computationally. Per the source publication's procedure: Raw reads were preprocessed to remove errors, and CDR3 was defined according to IMGT conventions as the region from the conserved cysteine to phenylalanine. To get clonality, Shannon entropy was normalized by log2 of the number of productive unique TCRs and the result was subtracted from 1. Scalp TCRbeta sequences were cross-referenced with sorted blood CD4 and CD8 repertoires so that the CD4 or CD8 identity of scalp clones could be inferred. TCRdb retrieved this table from immuneACCESS and kept in-frame rearrangements only. Not all clones are present; in checked studies, unresolved V genes account for under half, and no reason is known for the remainder. V, J and clone size reflect that table, while D and trimming were determined from the DNA. A total of 9,500 to 15,000 clones appear in this sample, around three fifths of them only once. Of the sample, more than 12% is held by the ten largest clones.

This clone has more than one count but fewer than ten. Its antigen target is currently unknown. No base quality information exists; no much larger clone differs at one position. Its CDR3 holds 15 amino acids, cysteine through phenylalanine. Only the CDR3 part of the read is kept: 45 bases, read in frame from the first base. From the germline V gene, CDR1 is MDHEN and CDR2 is SYDVKM. Ends trimmed: V by 6 bases, J by 0 bases; bases unmatched to a gene: 8. From alopecia areata patients, peripheral blood was collected along with lesional scalp punch biopsies. Scalp biopsies from humans were placed right away in PAXgene tissue containers for fixation.

Material for sequencing was skin. The V and J segments used are TRBV28 and TRBJ2-7; the central 7 bases match TRBD1. The TCR sequence derives from a human donor with alopecia areata. The sequenced DNA is TGTGCCAGCAGCCCAGCCGGGACAGTCTCCTACGAGCAGTACTTC. Its protein is CASSPAGTVSYEQYF. Where the CDR3 stops, the reference TRBV28 and TRBJ2-7 genes take over; the full variable domain is DVKVTQSSRYLVKRTGEKVFLECVQDMDHENMFWYRQDPGLGLRLIYFSYDVKMKEKGDIPEGYSVSREKKERFSLILESASTNQTSMYLCASSPAGTVSYEQYFGPGTRLTVT.